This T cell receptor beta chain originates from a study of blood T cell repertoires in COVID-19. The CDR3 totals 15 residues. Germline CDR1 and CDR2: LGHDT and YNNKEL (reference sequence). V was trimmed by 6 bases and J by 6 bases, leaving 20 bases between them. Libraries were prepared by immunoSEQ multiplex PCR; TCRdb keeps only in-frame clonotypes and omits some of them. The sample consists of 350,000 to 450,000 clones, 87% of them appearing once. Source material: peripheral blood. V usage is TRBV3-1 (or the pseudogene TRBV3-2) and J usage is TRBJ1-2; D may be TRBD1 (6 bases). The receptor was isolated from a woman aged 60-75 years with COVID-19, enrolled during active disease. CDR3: CASSQKGVSNNGYTF. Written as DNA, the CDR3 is TGTGCCAGCAGTCAAAAGGGGGTGTCGAATAATGGCTACACCTTC.